This passage covers 2 T cell receptor beta chains from one sample sequenced in a study of Tregs in tolerant kidney transplant recipients. These receptors lack a known antigen. Profiling relied on immunoSEQ multiplex PCR, and the TCRdb table lists in-frame clones only, not all of them. The repertoire holds just under 20,000 clones, with approximately 65% as singletons. Sequenced: Tregs from blood cultured with allogeneic cells. The receptors derive from a human donor in good health.

This chain joins TRBV7-3 and TRBJ1-4; TRBD1 aligns across 8 bases. The CDR3 runs to 13 residues. With 5 bases clipped from V and 6 bases from J, the junction kept 2 bases outside the gene matches. In germline, CDR1 is SGHTA, CDR2 FQGTGA. CDR3 in DNA: TGTGCCAGCAGCCAGGGGGCGGATGAAAAACTGTTTTTT. Translated, it gives CASSQGADEKLFF.

V usage is TRBV28 and J usage is TRBJ1-3; D remains ambiguous. Per germline, CDR1 MDHEN and CDR2 SYDVKM. Trimming stripped 6 bases from V and 4 bases from J, with 1 base between. The CDR3 length is 10 residues. CDR3 protein: CASRGNTIYF. DNA of the CDR3: TGTGCCAGCAGGGGAAACACCATATATTTT. Full variable domain (outside the CDR3, taken from reference TRBV28 and TRBJ1-3): DVKVTQSSRYLVKRTGEKVFLECVQDMDHENMFWYRQDPGLGLRLIYFSYDVKMKEKGDIPEGYSVSREKKERFSLILESASTNQTSMYLCASRGNTIYFGEGSWLTVV.